One and the same sample provided the 14 T cell receptor beta chains below, sequenced in a study of CD8 T cells in ankylosing spondylitis. MiXCR was run by TCRdb on the 5' RACE reads, yielding one entry per CDR3 protein. Here the sample spans fewer than 400,000 distinct CDR3 sequences, over 12% being singletons. The material sequenced was blood, either unsorted or a sorted T cell fraction (not recorded which). The receptors here all came from a male donor with ankylosing spondylitis or in good health (not recorded which).

The V call is TRBV11-2, the J call TRBJ1-2; 7 bases line up with TRBD1. This CDR3 region has 15 residues. V lost 2 bases to trimming and J lost 6 bases; unmatched junction nucleotides: 9. Germline assignment: CDR1 SGHAT and CDR2 FQNNGV. In DNA, the CDR3 is TGTGCCAGCAGCTTAATGCCATCCGACAGGGATGGCTACACCTTC. This translates into CASSLMPSDRDGYTF.

This clonotype was found a few times. The chain joins TRBV5-1 to TRBJ2-1, with 12 bases that match TRBD1. Germline trimming cut 7 bases from V and 4 bases from J; bases unmatched to any gene: 9. The CDR3 totals 16 residues. Germline V CDR1 and CDR2: SGHRS, YFSETQ. Written as DNA, the CDR3 is TGCGCCAGCGGGACAGGGGGCCATACCATTTACAATGAGCAGTTCTTC. As protein: CASGTGGHTIYNEQFF.

This clonotype was counted only a few times. The V call is TRBV2, the J call TRBJ2-7, with D uncertain. With 10 bases removed from V and 6 bases from J, the gap between germline ends came to 25 bases. CDR1 is SNHLY, CDR2 FYNNEI, per germline. The CDR3 is made up of 15 amino acids. The CDR3 protein is CAMSVVRQAGGEQYF. The CDR3 coding sequence is TGTGCCATGAGCGTGGTGCGGCAGGCAGGCGGCGAGCAGTACTTC.

There are many counts of this clonotype. The V gene is TRBV12-3 or TRBV12-4, the J gene TRBJ1-2; no reliable D call. The V end lost 6 bases, the J end lost 8 bases, and 7 bases lay between the germline ends. The CDR3 sequence is 10 residues long. The CDR3 nucleotides read TGTGCCAGCAGCCTAAGCGGCTACACCTTC. It specifies CASSLSGYTF.

The chain recombines TRBV7-9 with TRBJ2-7, with 7 bases identical to TRBD2. This CDR3 region has 11 residues. Germline CDR1 and CDR2: SEHNR and FQNEAQ (reference sequence). With V trimmed by 8 bases and J by 6 bases, 4 bases remained unmatched. CDR3 nucleotides: TGTGCCAGCCACGGGGGGATCGAGCAGTACTTC. Encoded protein: CASHGGIEQYF.

This clonotype was seen ten or more times. V is TRBV7-2 and J is TRBJ2-1; tentative D call: TRBD2 (6 bases). The V end lost 4 bases, the J end lost 13 bases, and 17 bases lay between the germline ends. Germline values: CDR1 SGHTA, CDR2 FQGNSA. This CDR3 region has 13 residues. CDR3 nucleotides: TGTGCCAGCAGCTCCGACTTCGGGACTTCTCAGTTCTTC. As protein: CASSSDFGTSQFF.

This clonotype was detected only a few times. J is TRBJ2-5 and V is TRBV12-3 or TRBV12-4, with a tentative D call TRBD2 (5 bases). Trimming removed 2 bases from V and 7 bases from J, with 14 bases in between. This CDR3 is 14 amino acids long. CDR3 loop: CASSLSGLEGTQYF. The CDR3 bases are TGTGCCAGCAGTTTAAGCGGACTTGAGGGGACCCAGTACTTC.

This clonotype has ten or more counts. The chain has TRBV11-2 and TRBJ2-1, with a weak D call TRBD1 (6 bases). This CDR3 is 15 amino acids long. Between the trimmed V and J ends, which lost 2 bases and 9 bases, there was a span of 17 bases. Germline CDR1 and CDR2: SGHAT and FQNNGV. CDR3 DNA: TGTGCCAGCAGCTTAATAGGGACATCGGCGAGTGAGCAGTTCTTC. This sequence encodes CASSLIGTSASEQFF.

V gene TRBV5-1 combines with J gene TRBJ2-7; tentatively, D is TRBD1 (6 bases). The germline V gene has CDR1 SGHRS and CDR2 YFSETQ. The CDR3 sequence is 16 residues long. V lost 4 bases, J lost 0 bases, and 17 bases lay in between. CDR3 sequence: CASSPGQFRSSYEQYF. The CDR3, as DNA: TGCGCCAGCAGCCCTGGACAGTTCCGAAGCTCCTACGAGCAGTACTTC.

This clonotype has a count of ten or more. The chain is built from TRBV20-1 and TRBJ2-3; 7 nucleotides line up with TRBD2. This CDR3 spans 14 amino acids. Trimming took 6 bases from V and 9 from J; bases not matched to a gene: 15. CDR1 and CDR2 from the germline V gene are DFQATT and SNEGSKA (reference sequence). Here the CDR3 reads CSALEGLRGDTQYF. The CDR3 coding sequence is TGCAGTGCCCTTGAGGGACTAAGGGGAGACACGCAGTATTTT.

This clonotype has ten or more counts. The chain employs TRBV10-3 and TRBJ2-7; weak D call: TRBD1 (6 bases). The CDR3 totals 14 residues. The V end was cut by 0 bases, the J end by 3 bases, with 9 bases between. Germline-derived CDR1 and CDR2 are ENHRY and SYGVKD. The CDR3: CAISESDRNYEQYF. The CDR3 coding sequence is TGTGCCATCAGTGAGTCGGACAGAAACTACGAGCAGTACTTC.

The V call is TRBV3-1, the J call TRBJ1-2; TRBD1 might be the D (6 bases). CDR1 and CDR2 from the germline V gene are LGHDT and YNNKEL (reference sequence). The CDR3 length is 12 residues. Trimming left V 4 bases short and J 11 bases short, with 14 bases between. The CDR3 spells CASSPGGSLYTF. CDR3 bases: TGTGCCAGCAGCCCTGGGGGCAGCCTTTACACCTTC. The full variable domain, in which reference TRBV3-1 and TRBJ1-2 provide the parts outside the CDR3, is DTAVSQTPKYLVTQMGNDKSIKCEQNLGHDTMYWYKQDSKKFLKIMFSYNNKELIINETVPNRFSPKSPDKAHLNLHINSLELGDSAVYFCASSPGGSLYTFGSGTRLTVV.

This clonotype came up a few times. The chain carries TRBV3-1 and TRBJ2-3; tentative D call: TRBD1 (6 bases). Trimming took 0 bases from V and 3 from J, leaving 10 bases between them. CDR1 and CDR2 from the germline V gene are LGHDT and YNNKEL (reference sequence). The CDR3 consists of 15 residues. The CDR3 protein is CASSQDVRGTDTQYF. In DNA form, the CDR3 reads TGTGCCAGCAGCCAAGATGTCAGGGGAACAGATACGCAGTATTTT.

V and J are TRBV29-1 and TRBJ1-2; D uncertain. The germline CDR1 and CDR2 sequences are SQVTM and ANQGSEA. The V and J ends lost 6 bases and 4 bases respectively, with 12 bases between them. The CDR3 loop spans 12 amino acids. CDR3: CSVAGSSYGYTF. In DNA, the CDR3 is TGCAGCGTCGCGGGGTCCTCCTATGGCTACACCTTC.